This TCR beta chain is from a study of CD8 T cells in ankylosing spondylitis. Broader study findings: Eight highly homologous variants formed a TCR beta motif that appeared characteristic of ankylosing spondylitis blood. Significant enrichment of disease-linked clones was reported in matched ankylosing spondylitis synovial fluid. In peripheral blood, disease-linked CD8+ clones occurred at relatively low frequencies. Past research had described some motif variants in reactive arthritis synovial fluid and blood.

This clonotype was found a few times. Its antigen is not identified. After removal of 4 bases from V and 4 bases from J, the junction contained 3 bases not matched to a gene. Germline assignment: CDR1 LNHNV and CDR2 YYDKDF (reference sequence). The CDR3 covers 14 residues. Quantitative molecular-barcoded 5'-RACE generated the TCR beta libraries. TCRdb processed the 5' RACE reads anew with MiXCR; each CDR3 protein has one entry. The table records 700,000 or so distinct CDR3 sequences, around 17% of them present only once. The receptor was isolated from a male donor with ankylosing spondylitis. The chain recombines TRBV15 with TRBJ1-5, with 8 bases identical to TRBD1. The sequenced sample was blood, either unsorted or a sorted T cell fraction (not recorded which). CDR3 bases: TGTGCCACCAGCACATGGACAGGGAATCAGCCCCAGCATTTT. It is translated as CATSTWTGNQPQHF. The full variable domain, in which reference TRBV15 and TRBJ1-5 provide the parts outside the CDR3, is DAMVIQNPRYQVTQFGKPVTLSCSQTLNHNVMYWYQQKSSQAPKLLFHYYDKDFNNEADTPDNFQSRRPNTSFCFLDIRSPGLGDTAMYLCATSTWTGNQPQHFGDGTRLSIL.